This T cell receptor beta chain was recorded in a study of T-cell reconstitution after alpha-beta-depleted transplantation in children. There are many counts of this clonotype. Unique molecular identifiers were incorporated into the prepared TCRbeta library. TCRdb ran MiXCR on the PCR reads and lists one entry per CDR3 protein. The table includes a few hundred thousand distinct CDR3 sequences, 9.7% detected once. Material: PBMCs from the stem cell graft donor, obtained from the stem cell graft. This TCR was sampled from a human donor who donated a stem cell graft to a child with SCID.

In DNA, the CDR3 is TGCAGTGCCCAGTGGCTTGCGCCTAGCTCCTACAATGAGCAGTTCTTC. Translation: CSAQWLAPSSYNEQFF. The rearrangement links TRBV20-1 to TRBJ2-1; D is unresolved. Germline V gives CDR1 DFQATT, CDR2 SNEGSKA (reference sequence). The CDR3 contains 16 residues. With 6 bases removed from V and 0 bases from J, the gap between germline ends came to 18 bases.